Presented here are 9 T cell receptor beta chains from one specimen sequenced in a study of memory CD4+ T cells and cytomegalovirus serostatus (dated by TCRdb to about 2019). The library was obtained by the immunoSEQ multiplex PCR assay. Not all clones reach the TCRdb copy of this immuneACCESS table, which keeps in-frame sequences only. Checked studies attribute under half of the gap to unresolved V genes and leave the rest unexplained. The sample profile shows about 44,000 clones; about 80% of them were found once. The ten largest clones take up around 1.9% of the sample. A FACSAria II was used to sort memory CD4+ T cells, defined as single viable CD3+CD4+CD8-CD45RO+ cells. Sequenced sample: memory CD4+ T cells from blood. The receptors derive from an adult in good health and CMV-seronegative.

CDR3 amino acids: CASRGPGQGLPGYTF. The CDR3 nucleotides read TGTGCCAGCAGAGGGCCGGGACAGGGGCTCCCTGGCTACACCTTC. The chain carries TRBV2 and TRBJ1-2; 10 nucleotides agree with TRBD1. The CDR3 contains 15 residues. Germline loops: CDR1 SNHLY, CDR2 FYNNEI. J lost 7 bases, V lost 6 bases, and 11 bases had no gene match. The full variable domain, in which reference TRBV2 and TRBJ1-2 provide the parts outside the CDR3, is EPEVTQTPSHQVTQMGQEVILRCVPISNHLYFYWYRQILGQKVEFLVSFYNNEISEKSEIFDDQFSVERPDGSNFTLKIRSTKLEDSAMYFCASRGPGQGLPGYTFGSGTRLTVV.

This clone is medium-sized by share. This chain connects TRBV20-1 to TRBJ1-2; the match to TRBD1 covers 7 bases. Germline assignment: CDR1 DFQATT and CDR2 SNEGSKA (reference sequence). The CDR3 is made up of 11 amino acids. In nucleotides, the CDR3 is TGCGGGGACAGCGGTAACTATGGCTACACCTTC. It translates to CGDSGNYGYTF.

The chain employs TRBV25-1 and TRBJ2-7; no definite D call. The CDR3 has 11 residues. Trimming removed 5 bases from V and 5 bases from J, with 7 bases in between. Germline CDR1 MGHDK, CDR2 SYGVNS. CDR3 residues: CASSRADEQYF. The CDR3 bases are TGTGCCAGCAGTAGGGCGGACGAGCAGTACTTC.

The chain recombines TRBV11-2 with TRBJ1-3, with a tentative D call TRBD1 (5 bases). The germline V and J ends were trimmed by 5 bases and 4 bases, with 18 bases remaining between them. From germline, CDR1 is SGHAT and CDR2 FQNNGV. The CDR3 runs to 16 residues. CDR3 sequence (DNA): TGTGCCAGCAGCCCCCTAGGGACCCTGGGGGGAAACACCATATATTTT. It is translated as CASSPLGTLGGNTIYF.

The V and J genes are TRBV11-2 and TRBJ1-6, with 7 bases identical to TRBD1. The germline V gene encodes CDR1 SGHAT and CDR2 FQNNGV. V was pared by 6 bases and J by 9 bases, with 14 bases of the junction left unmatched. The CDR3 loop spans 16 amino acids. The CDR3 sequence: CASRAAGGGRGSPLHF. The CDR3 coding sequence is TGTGCCAGCAGGGCAGCAGGGGGAGGGAGGGGTTCACCCCTCCACTTT.

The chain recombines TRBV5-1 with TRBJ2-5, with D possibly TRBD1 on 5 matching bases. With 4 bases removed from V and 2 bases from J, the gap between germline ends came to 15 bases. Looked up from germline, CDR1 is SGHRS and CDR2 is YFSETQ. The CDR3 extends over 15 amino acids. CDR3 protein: CASSGLGQGQETQYF. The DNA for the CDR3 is TGCGCCAGCAGCGGCCTGGGCCAGGGTCAAGAGACCCAGTACTTC.

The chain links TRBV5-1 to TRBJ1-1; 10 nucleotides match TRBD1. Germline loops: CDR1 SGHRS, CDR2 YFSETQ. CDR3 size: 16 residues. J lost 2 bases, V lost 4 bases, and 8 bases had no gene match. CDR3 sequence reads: CASSPGQGVINTEAFF. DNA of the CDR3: TGCGCCAGCAGCCCCGGACAGGGGGTGATAAACACTGAAGCTTTCTTT.

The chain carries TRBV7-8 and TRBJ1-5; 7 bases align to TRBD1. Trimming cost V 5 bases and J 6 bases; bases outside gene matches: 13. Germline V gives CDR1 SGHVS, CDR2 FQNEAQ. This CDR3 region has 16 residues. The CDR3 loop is CASSGRDRRYRQPQHF. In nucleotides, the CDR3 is TGTGCCAGCAGCGGCCGGGACAGAAGATACCGTCAGCCCCAGCATTTT.

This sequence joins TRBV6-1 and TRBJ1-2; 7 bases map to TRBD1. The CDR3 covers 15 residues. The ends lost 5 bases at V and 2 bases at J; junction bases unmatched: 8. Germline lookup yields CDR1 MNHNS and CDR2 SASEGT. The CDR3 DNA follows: TGTGCCAGCAGTTTAGGGGGCGCAGGGAACTATGGCTACACCTTC. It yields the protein CASSLGGAGNYGYTF.